This TCR beta chain is drawn from a study of T cell responses to AZD1222 COVID-19 vaccine. Overall study results and limits: Baseline seropositives among AZD1222 recipients totaled only five to seven. It should be noted that donors were predominantly white British and more often female, and clonal diversity was possibly underestimated.

TCRdb's copy holds only in-frame clones and misses some; the assay was immunoSEQ multiplex PCR. The sample has approximately 120,000 clones; over 70% are singletons. V was pared by 0 bases and J by 5 bases, with 13 bases between. This CDR3 comprises 15 residues. CDR1 is SGHKS and CDR2 is YYEKEE in the germline V gene (reference sequence). On this clone: The antigen is undetermined.

The sequences come from peripheral blood, collected on day 0 of AZD1222 vaccination. The chain recombines TRBV5-5 with TRBJ2-3, with D possibly being TRBD1 (6 bases). The clonotype originates from an adult in good health. The CDR3 is CASSLEGGRGDTQYF. In DNA, the CDR3 is TGTGCCAGCAGCTTGGAAGGGGGACGAGGAGATACGCAGTATTTT.